These T cell receptor beta chains were read from a single sample in a study of blood T cell repertoires in COVID-19. Profiling relied on immunoSEQ multiplex PCR, and the TCRdb table lists in-frame clones only, not all of them. Among 200,000 to 250,000 clones listed, approximately 84% were seen once. The material sequenced was peripheral blood. The receptor source for this set is a man between 50 and 59 years old who had recovered from COVID-19. Each CDR3 is given without its conserved first and last residue. D genes are given only for firm matches.

D gene: -; V gene: TRBV5-1; CDR3 protein: ASSLTGIEQY
D gene: -; V gene: TRBV7-9; CDR3 protein: ASSDTEWQELNYGYT
D gene: -; V gene: TRBV6-1; CDR3 protein: ASSEWGFLGADNQPQH
D gene: TRBD1; V gene: TRBV28; CDR3 protein: ASSPAGTGGNEQF
D gene: TRBD1; V gene: TRBV27; CDR3 protein: ASSWGTGGSYEQY
D gene: TRBD1; V gene: TRBV7-6; CDR3 protein: ASSLAGTGLLNEQF
D gene: -; V gene: TRBV7-9; CDR3 protein: ASSLLLQGRDEQY
D gene: -; V gene: TRBV6-6; CDR3 protein: ASSYPTSAGKDTQY
D gene: TRBD1; V gene: TRBV30; CDR3 protein: AWCFGTGGRKNTEAF
D gene: TRBD2; V gene: TRBV6-1; CDR3 protein: ASSERSSGRGNEQF